A single sample is the source of the 15 T cell receptor beta chains below, sequenced in a study of blood T cell repertoires in COVID-19. Here immunoSEQ multiplex PCR was the method, and the copy in TCRdb shows in-frame clones only, minus some. The data contain 200,000 to 250,000 clones, more than 75% of them singletons. The sample consisted of peripheral blood. These receptor sequences come from a man aged 45-65 years who had recovered from COVID-19.

In the case of this clone: In the same sample, other DNA sequences code for this CDR3. The genes are TRBV7-2 and TRBJ2-2; D is perhaps TRBD1 (7 bases). V lost 4 bases and J 6 bases, leaving 21 bases between the germline ends. The V gene's germline CDR1 is SGHTA and CDR2 FQGNSA. The CDR3 has 17 residues. CDR3 region: CASSSRGAGSRAGELFF. CDR3 nucleotides: TGTGCCAGCAGCTCCAGGGGGGCGGGCTCGCGGGCCGGGGAGCTGTTTTTT.

This rearrangement joins TRBV19 to TRBJ1-3; D is ambiguous. The CDR3 loop spans 16 amino acids. The germline V and J ends were trimmed by 2 bases and 0 bases, with 11 bases remaining between them. The germline gives CDR1 LNHDA, CDR2 SQIVND (reference sequence). The CDR3: CASSIWRPNSGNTIYF. The CDR3, as DNA: TGTGCCAGTAGTATATGGAGACCCAACTCTGGAAACACCATATATTTT.

CDR3 coding DNA: TGTGCCAGCAGTGACCGACTAGCGGTCCAAGAGACCCAGTACTTC. It codes for CASSDRLAVQETQYF. The chain carries TRBV6-1 and TRBJ2-5, with TRBD2 matching 9 bases. The CDR3 is 15 amino acids. Trimming at V came to 3 bases and at J to 1 base, leaving 3 bases not matched to a gene. CDR1 is MNHNS and CDR2 is SASEGT in the germline V gene.

The chain uses TRBV6-4 and TRBJ2-1; tentative D call: TRBD1 (5 bases). Germline CDR1 MRHNA, CDR2 SNTAGT. V lost 4 bases and J lost 2, with 12 bases in between. The CDR3 spans 15 residues. The CDR3 sequence: CASSADLGAYNEQFF. The CDR3 DNA follows: TGTGCCAGCAGTGCGGACCTAGGGGCCTACAATGAGCAGTTCTTC.

The J gene is TRBJ2-5, the V gene TRBV7-2; 11 nucleotides match TRBD2. This CDR3 has 14 amino acids. The trim removed 7 bases at V and 7 bases at J, leaving 8 bases unmatched. CDR1 SGHTA and CDR2 FQGNSA come from the germline V gene. For the CDR3, the DNA is TGTGCCAGCACCGCGGGACTAGCGGCGGGGACCCAGTACTTC. It is translated as CASTAGLAAGTQYF.

This clone has only one observation. The chain carries TRBV5-4 and TRBJ1-2; 7 bases line up with TRBD1. The CDR3 contains 15 residues. Trimming removed 0 bases from V and 4 bases from J; junction bases left unmatched: 6. The V gene's germline CDR1 is SGHNT and CDR2 YYREEE (reference sequence). CDR3 bases: TGTGCCAGCAGCTTGGGACAGGGTACGGCCTATGGCTACACCTTC. This sequence encodes CASSLGQGTAYGYTF.

The genes are TRBV6-5 and TRBJ1-6; D may be TRBD1 (6 bases). Trimming removed 5 bases from V and 5 bases from J, with 10 bases in between. Germline CDR1 and CDR2: MNHEY and SVGAGI. This CDR3 is built from 14 residues. The CDR3 is CASSPQGDNSPLHF. The CDR3 DNA follows: TGTGCCAGCAGTCCACAGGGAGATAATTCACCCCTCCACTTT.

The chain employs TRBV6-1 and TRBJ2-7; 7 bases are a match to TRBD1. The CDR3 runs 16 residues. J was trimmed by 2 bases and V by 6 bases; bases with no gene match: 13. Germline V CDR1 and CDR2: MNHNS, SASEGT. CDR3 coding DNA: TGTGCCAGCAGCGAACCGGGACAGCCCAAGCCCTACGAGCAGTACTTC. Amino acid sequence: CASSEPGQPKPYEQYF.

The chain couples TRBV28 to TRBJ2-7; TRBD2 matches at 8 bases. Unmatched junction bases numbered 5, after V lost 4 bases and J lost 0 bases. This CDR3 comprises 15 residues. CDR1 and CDR2 (germline): MDHEN, SYDVKM. The CDR3 here is CASSSRTSTSYEQYF. For the CDR3, the DNA is TGTGCCAGCAGTTCGCGGACTAGCACCTCCTACGAGCAGTACTTC.

The chain couples TRBV5-6 to TRBJ1-4, with D uncertain. There are 14 residues in the CDR3. CDR1 is SGHDT and CDR2 is YYEEEE in the germline V gene. With 5 bases removed from V and 0 bases from J, the gap between germline ends came to 8 bases. DNA for the CDR3: TGTGCCAGCAGTTTATATTCAACTAATGAAAAACTGTTTTTT. Amino acid sequence: CASSLYSTNEKLFF.

A single count supports this clone. In nucleotides, the CDR3 is TGTGCCAGCAGCACGGGACAGGAGGTGGAAAAACTGTTTTTT. Protein: CASSTGQEVEKLFF. The V call is TRBV5-4, the J call TRBJ1-4; 8 nucleotides agree with TRBD1. The CDR3 covers 14 residues. Germline V gene lookup returns CDR1 SGHNT and CDR2 YYREEE (reference sequence). After removal of 4 bases from V and 8 bases from J, the junction contained 7 bases not matched to a gene.

The chain employs TRBV2 and TRBJ1-2; possible D gene TRBD1, 6 bases. The V end was cut by 1 base, the J end by 0 bases, with 9 bases between. CDR3 length: 15 residues. CDR1 and CDR2 (germline): SNHLY, FYNNEI. The CDR3 is CASSEEWGPNYGYTF. Here the CDR3 DNA reads TGTGCCAGCAGTGAAGAATGGGGGCCTAACTATGGCTACACCTTC. The variable domain in full, completed from reference TRBV2 and TRBJ1-2, reads EPEVTQTPSHQVTQMGQEVILRCVPISNHLYFYWYRQILGQKVEFLVSFYNNEISEKSEIFDDQFSVERPDGSNFTLKIRSTKLEDSAMYFCASSEEWGPNYGYTFGSGTRLTVV.

The chain links TRBV5-1 to TRBJ2-4; 9 positions match TRBD1. The V gene's germline CDR1 is SGHRS and CDR2 YFSETQ. The CDR3 covers 16 residues. The trim removed 5 bases at V and 9 bases at J, leaving 15 bases unmatched. For the CDR3, the DNA is TGCGCCAGCAGGCGGGGGACAGGGAACATCCTGTCCATTCAGTACTTC. It yields the protein CASRRGTGNILSIQYF.

This clone showed up just once. This chain uses TRBV5-1 with TRBJ2-5; 15 bases agree with TRBD2. V lost 4 bases and J lost 2; bases outside the gene matches: 9. The CDR3 loop spans 18 amino acids. From germline, CDR1 is SGHRS and CDR2 YFSETQ. The CDR3 DNA is TGCGCCAGCAGCCCCGGACTAGCGGGAGGGCCGGTACAAGAGACCCAGTACTTC. This codes for CASSPGLAGGPVQETQYF.

This chain connects TRBV4-1 to TRBJ2-7, with 7 bases that match TRBD1. This CDR3 region has 14 residues. Germline CDR1 MGHRA, CDR2 YSYEKL. The junction had 9 bases not matched to a gene; V was cut back by 3 bases and J by 7 bases. The CDR3 here is CASSQIRQGGEQYF. The CDR3 DNA reads as TGCGCCAGCAGCCAGATACGACAGGGCGGAGAGCAGTACTTC.